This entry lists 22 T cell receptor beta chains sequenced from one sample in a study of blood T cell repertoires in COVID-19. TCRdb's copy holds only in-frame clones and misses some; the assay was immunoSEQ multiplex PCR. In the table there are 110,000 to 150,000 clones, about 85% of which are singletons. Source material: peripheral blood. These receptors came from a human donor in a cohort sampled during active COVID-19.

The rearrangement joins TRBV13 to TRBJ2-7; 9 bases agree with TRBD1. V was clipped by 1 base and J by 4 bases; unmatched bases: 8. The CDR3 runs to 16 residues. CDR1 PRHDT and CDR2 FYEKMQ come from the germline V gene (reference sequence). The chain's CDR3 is CASSLAMGQGSYEQYF. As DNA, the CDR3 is TGTGCCAGCAGCTTAGCTATGGGACAGGGTAGTTACGAGCAGTACTTC. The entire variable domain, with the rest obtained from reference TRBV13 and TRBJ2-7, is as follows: AAGVIQSPRHLIKEKRETATLKCYPIPRHDTVYWYQQGPGQDPQFLISFYEKMQSDKGSIPDRFSAQQFSDYHSELNMSSLELGDSALYFCASSLAMGQGSYEQYFGPGTRLTVT.

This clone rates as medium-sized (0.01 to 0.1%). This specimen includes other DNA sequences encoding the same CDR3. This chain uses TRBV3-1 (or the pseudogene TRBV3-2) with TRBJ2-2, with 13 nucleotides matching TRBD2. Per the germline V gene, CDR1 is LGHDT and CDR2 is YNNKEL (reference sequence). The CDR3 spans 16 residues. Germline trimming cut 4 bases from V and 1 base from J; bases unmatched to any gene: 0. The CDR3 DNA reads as TGTGCCAGCAGCCGACTAGCGGGAGGGAACACCGGGGAGCTGTTTTTT. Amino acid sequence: CASSRLAGGNTGELFF.

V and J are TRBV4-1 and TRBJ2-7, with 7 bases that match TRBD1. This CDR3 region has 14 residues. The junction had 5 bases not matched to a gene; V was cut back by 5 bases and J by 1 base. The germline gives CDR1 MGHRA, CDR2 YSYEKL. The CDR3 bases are TGCGCCAGCAGCGCCCGACAGGGTTCCTACGAGCAGTACTTC. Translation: CASSARQGSYEQYF.

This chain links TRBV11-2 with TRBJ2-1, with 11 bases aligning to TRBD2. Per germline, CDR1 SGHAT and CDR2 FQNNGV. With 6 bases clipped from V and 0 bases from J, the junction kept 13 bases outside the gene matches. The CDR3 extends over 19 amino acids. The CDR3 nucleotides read TGTGCCAGCAGTGCAGGACTAGCGGGCTTACTTAGCTCCTACAATGAGCAGTTCTTC. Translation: CASSAGLAGLLSSYNEQFF.

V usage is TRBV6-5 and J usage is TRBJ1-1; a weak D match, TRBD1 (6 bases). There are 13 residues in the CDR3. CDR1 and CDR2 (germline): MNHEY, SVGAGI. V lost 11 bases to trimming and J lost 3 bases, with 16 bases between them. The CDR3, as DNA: TGTGCCGGACACCCAGGGGCGGACACTGAAGCTTTCTTT. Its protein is CAGHPGADTEAFF.

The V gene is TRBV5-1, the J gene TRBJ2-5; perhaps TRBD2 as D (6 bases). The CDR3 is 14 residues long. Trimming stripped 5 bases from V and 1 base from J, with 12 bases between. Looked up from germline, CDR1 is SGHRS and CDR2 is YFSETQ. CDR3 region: CASRSGTFQETQYF. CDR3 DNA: TGCGCCAGCAGATCAGGGACTTTCCAAGAGACCCAGTACTTC.

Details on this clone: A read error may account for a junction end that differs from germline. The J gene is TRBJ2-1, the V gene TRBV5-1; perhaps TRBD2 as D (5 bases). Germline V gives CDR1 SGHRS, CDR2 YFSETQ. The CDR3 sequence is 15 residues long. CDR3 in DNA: TGCGCCAGCAGCTTGTCTAGCACCTCCAACAATGAGCAGTTCTTC. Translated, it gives CASSLSSTSNNEQFF.

As DNA, the CDR3 is TGTGCCAGAAGCGTAACTAGGGGCGGGAGGGCCAGCCATGAGCAGTTCTTC. Protein: CARSVTRGGRASHEQFF. This chain joins TRBV5-3 and TRBJ2-1, with 9 bases lining up with TRBD2. TRBV5-3 is an open reading frame, and its role is uncertain. V lost 4 bases to trimming and J lost 8 bases; unmatched junction nucleotides: 16. This CDR3 is 17 amino acids long.

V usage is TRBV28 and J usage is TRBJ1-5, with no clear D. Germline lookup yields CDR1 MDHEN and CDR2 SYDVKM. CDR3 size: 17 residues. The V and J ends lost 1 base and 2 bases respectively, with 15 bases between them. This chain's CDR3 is CASSLSAVQIGNQPQHF. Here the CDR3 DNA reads TGTGCCAGCAGTTTATCTGCAGTCCAGATCGGCAATCAGCCCCAGCATTTT. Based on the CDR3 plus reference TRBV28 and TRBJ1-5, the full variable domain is DVKVTQSSRYLVKRTGEKVFLECVQDMDHENMFWYRQDPGLGLRLIYFSYDVKMKEKGDIPEGYSVSREKKERFSLILESASTNQTSMYLCASSLSAVQIGNQPQHFGDGTRLSIL.

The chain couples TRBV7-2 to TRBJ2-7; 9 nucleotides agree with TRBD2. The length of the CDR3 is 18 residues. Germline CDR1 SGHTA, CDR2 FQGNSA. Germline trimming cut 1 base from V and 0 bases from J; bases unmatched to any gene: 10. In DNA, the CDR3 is TGTGCCAGCAGCTTAGTGTCCTGGGATAGCGGGAGCTCCTACGAGCAGTACTTC. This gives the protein CASSLVSWDSGSSYEQYF.

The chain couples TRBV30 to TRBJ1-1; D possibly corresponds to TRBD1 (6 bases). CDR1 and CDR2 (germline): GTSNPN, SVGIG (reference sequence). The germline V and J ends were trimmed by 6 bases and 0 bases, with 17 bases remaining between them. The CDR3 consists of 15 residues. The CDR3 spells CACPRKTGMNTEAFF. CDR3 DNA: TGTGCCTGCCCGCGAAAAACAGGGATGAACACTGAAGCTTTCTTT.

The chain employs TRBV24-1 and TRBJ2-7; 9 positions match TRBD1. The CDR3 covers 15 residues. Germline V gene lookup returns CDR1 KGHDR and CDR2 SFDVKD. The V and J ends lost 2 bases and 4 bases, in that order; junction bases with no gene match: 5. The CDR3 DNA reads TGTGCCACCAGTGATTCGGGACAGGGAATTTACGAGCAGTACTTC. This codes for CATSDSGQGIYEQYF.

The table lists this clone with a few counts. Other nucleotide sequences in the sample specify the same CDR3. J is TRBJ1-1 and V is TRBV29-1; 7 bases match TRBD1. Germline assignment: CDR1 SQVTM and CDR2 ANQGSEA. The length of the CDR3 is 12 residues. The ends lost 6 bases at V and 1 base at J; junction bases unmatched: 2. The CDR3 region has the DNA TGCAGCGTACACAGGGGGAACACTGAAGCTTTCTTT. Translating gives CSVHRGNTEAFF.

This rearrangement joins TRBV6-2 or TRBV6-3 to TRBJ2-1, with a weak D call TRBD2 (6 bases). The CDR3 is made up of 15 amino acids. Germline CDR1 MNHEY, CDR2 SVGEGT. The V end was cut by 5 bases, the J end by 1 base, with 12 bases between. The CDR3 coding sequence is TGTGCCAGCAGTCCCCGGAGGGGTTCCTACAATGAGCAGTTCTTC. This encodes CASSPRRGSYNEQFF.

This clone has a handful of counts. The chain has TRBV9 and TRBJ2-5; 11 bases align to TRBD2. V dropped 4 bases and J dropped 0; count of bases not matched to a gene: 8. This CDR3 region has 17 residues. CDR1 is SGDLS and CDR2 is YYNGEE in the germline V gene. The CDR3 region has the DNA TGTGCCAGCAGCCCCTCCGGACTAGCGGGTCACCAAGAGACCCAGTACTTC. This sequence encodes CASSPSGLAGHQETQYF.

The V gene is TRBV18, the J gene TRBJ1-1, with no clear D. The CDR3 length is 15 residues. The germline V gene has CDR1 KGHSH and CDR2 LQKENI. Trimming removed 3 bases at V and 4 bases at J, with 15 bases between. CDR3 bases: TGTGCCAGCTCACCTAATCGGGGTTGGGGCACTGAAGCTTTCTTT. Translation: CASSPNRGWGTEAFF.

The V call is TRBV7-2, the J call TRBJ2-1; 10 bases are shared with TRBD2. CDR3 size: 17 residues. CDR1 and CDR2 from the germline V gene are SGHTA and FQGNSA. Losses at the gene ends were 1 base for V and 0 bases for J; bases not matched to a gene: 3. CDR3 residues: CASSLDGLAASYNEQFF. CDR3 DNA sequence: TGTGCCAGCAGCTTAGACGGACTAGCGGCCTCCTACAATGAGCAGTTCTTC.

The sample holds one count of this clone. The CDR3 nucleotides read TGTGCCAGCAGCTTAGTGGCGGTCTCCTACGAGCAGTACTTC. It codes for CASSLVAVSYEQYF. The J gene is TRBJ2-7, the V gene TRBV11-2; D gene ambiguous. The germline V and J ends were trimmed by 1 base and 0 bases, with 7 bases remaining between them. The CDR3 has 14 residues. The germline V gene encodes CDR1 SGHAT and CDR2 FQNNGV.

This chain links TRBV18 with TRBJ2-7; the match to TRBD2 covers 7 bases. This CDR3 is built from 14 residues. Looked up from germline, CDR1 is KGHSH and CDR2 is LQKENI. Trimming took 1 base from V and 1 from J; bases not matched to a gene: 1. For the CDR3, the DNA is TGTGCCAGCTCACCACAGGGAGGGTCCTACGAGCAGTACTTC. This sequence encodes CASSPQGGSYEQYF. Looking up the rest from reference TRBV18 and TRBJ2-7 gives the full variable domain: NAGVMQNPRHLVRRRGQEARLRCSPMKGHSHVYWYRQLPEEGLKFMVYLQKENIIDESGMPKERFSAEFPKEGPSILRIQQVVRGDSAAYFCASSPQGGSYEQYFGPGTRLTVT.

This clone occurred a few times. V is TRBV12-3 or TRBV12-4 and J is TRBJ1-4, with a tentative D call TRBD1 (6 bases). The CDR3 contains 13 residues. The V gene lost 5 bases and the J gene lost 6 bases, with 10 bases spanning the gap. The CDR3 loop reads CASSLAGDEKLFF. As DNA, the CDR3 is TGTGCCAGCAGTCTTGCAGGGGATGAAAAACTGTTTTTT.

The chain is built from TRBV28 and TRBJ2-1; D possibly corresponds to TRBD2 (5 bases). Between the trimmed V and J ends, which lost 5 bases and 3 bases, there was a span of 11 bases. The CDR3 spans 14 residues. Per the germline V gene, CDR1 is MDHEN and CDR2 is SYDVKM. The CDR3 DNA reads TGTGCCAGCAGTCCCCCCGGGGACTACAATGAGCAGTTCTTC. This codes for CASSPPGDYNEQFF.

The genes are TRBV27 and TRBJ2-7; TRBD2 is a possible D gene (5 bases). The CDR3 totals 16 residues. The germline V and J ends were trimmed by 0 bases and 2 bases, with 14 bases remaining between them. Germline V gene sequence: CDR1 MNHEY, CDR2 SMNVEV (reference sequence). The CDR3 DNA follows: TGTGCCAGCAGTTTATCGGTTGGAGGCACAGCCTACGAGCAGTACTTC. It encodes CASSLSVGGTAYEQYF.